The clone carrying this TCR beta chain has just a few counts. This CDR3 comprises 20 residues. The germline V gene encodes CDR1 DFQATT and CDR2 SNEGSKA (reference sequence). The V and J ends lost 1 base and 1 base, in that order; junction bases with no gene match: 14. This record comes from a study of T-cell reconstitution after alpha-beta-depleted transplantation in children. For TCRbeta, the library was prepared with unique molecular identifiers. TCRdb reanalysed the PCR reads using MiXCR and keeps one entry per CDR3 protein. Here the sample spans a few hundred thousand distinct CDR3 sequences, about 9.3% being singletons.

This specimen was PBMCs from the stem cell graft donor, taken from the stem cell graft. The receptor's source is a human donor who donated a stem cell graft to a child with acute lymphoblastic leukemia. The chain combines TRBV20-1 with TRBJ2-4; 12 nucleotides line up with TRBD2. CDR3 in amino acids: CSARVGWLAGGDWAKNIQYF. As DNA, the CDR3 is TGCAGTGCTAGAGTGGGTTGGCTAGCGGGAGGGGATTGGGCCAAAAACATTCAGTACTTC.